This entry lists 26 T cell receptor beta chains sequenced from one sample in a study of shared clonotypes between healthy human individuals. Sequencing was performed with immunoSEQ multiplex PCR; in TCRdb, only in-frame clones are kept and a portion is missing. The sample holds over a million clones; more than 75% are singletons and the top ten take more than 0.5%. Input material: memory CD4+ T cells from PBMCs. Documented subset: CD45RA-negative fraction. The source of these receptors is a man between 18 and 35 years old in good health. Some clones in this sample may be carry-over from other donors' samples.

This rearrangement joins TRBV7-2 to TRBJ1-1; 7 bases line up with TRBD1. V shed 5 bases, J shed 4 bases, and the junction held 4 bases outside the gene matches. Germline V gene data show CDR1 as SGHTA and CDR2 as FQGNSA. This CDR3 is built from 13 residues. The DNA for the CDR3 is TGTGCCAGCAGCCGACAGGGAAGCACTGAAGCTTTCTTT. Translation gives CASSRQGSTEAFF.

The chain combines TRBV27 with TRBJ1-6, with D maybe TRBD1 (5 bases). Germline V CDR1 and CDR2: MNHEY, SMNVEV (reference sequence). Trimming took off 0 bases at V and 7 bases at J, with 10 bases between the two ends. This CDR3 has 15 residues. The CDR3 bases are TGTGCCAGCAGTTTATCAGGGGTGTACAATTCACCCCTCCACTTT. It yields the protein CASSLSGVYNSPLHF.

J is TRBJ2-7 and V is TRBV6-1, with D tentatively TRBD1 (6 bases). Germline CDR1 MNHNS, CDR2 SASEGT. Trimming pared 6 bases from V and 3 bases from J, leaving 12 bases between. There are 13 residues in the CDR3. CDR3 bases: TGTGCCAGCAGCCTTGAGGACAGCTACGAGCAGTACTTC. Encoded protein: CASSLEDSYEQYF.

The V gene is TRBV28, the J gene TRBJ2-7; 12 positions match TRBD2. V lost 4 bases, J lost 7 bases, and 5 bases stayed unmatched. CDR3 length: 14 residues. Germline lookup yields CDR1 MDHEN and CDR2 SYDVKM. The CDR3 spells CASSWTSGKSEQYF. The DNA for the CDR3 is TGTGCCAGCAGTTGGACTAGCGGGAAGAGTGAGCAGTACTTC. The whole variable domain, remainder taken from reference TRBV28 and TRBJ2-7, is DVKVTQSSRYLVKRTGEKVFLECVQDMDHENMFWYRQDPGLGLRLIYFSYDVKMKEKGDIPEGYSVSREKKERFSLILESASTNQTSMYLCASSWTSGKSEQYFGPGTRLTVT.

The V and J genes are TRBV7-9 and TRBJ1-1, with D unclear. Between the trimmed V and J ends, which lost 5 bases and 0 bases, there was a span of 16 bases. Germline assignment: CDR1 SEHNR and CDR2 FQNEAQ (reference sequence). This CDR3 has 16 residues. CDR3 coding DNA: TGTGCCAGCAGCCTCAGCCGTCAGACGGTGAACACTGAAGCTTTCTTT. This translates into CASSLSRQTVNTEAFF.

This clone occurred a few times. The genes are TRBV2 and TRBJ2-3; D is uncertain. V was pared by 4 bases and J by 0 bases, with 5 bases between. The CDR3 is 13 amino acids. The germline V gene has CDR1 SNHLY and CDR2 FYNNEI. The CDR3 DNA reads TGTGCCAGCAGTGCGGAGAGCACAGATACGCAGTATTTT. Encoded protein: CASSAESTDTQYF.

V is TRBV5-4 and J is TRBJ2-1, with TRBD2 identical over 8 bases. CDR1 is SGHNT, CDR2 YYREEE, per germline (reference sequence). There are 15 residues in the CDR3. Trimming at V came to 0 bases and at J to 4 bases, leaving 3 bases not matched to a gene. CDR3 sequence: CASSLDSGNYNEQFF. Written as DNA, the CDR3 is TGTGCCAGCAGCTTGGATAGCGGGAATTACAATGAGCAGTTCTTC.

V gene TRBV7-9 combines with J gene TRBJ2-3; D is undetermined. Germline V gives CDR1 SEHNR, CDR2 FQNEAQ (reference sequence). With 2 bases removed from V and 0 bases from J, the gap between germline ends came to 9 bases. This CDR3 is built from 15 residues. CDR3 loop: CASSLRSVSTDTQYF. The CDR3 DNA reads TGTGCCAGCAGCTTAAGGTCGGTCAGCACAGATACGCAGTATTTT. Based on the CDR3 plus reference TRBV7-9 and TRBJ2-3, the full variable domain is DTGVSQNPRHKITKRGQNVTFRCDPISEHNRLYWYRQTLGQGPEFLTYFQNEAQLEKSRLLSDRFSAERPKGSFSTLEIQRTEQGDSAMYLCASSLRSVSTDTQYFGPGTRLTVL.

As DNA, the CDR3 is TGCGCCAGCAGCCAAGATGCCGGACAGGGGGTGGGATCACCCCTCCACTTT. It codes for CASSQDAGQGVGSPLHF. The J gene is TRBJ1-6, the V gene TRBV4-1; 10 positions agree with TRBD1. Trimming removed 0 bases from V and 10 bases from J; junction bases left unmatched: 9. This CDR3 has 17 amino acids. The germline V gene encodes CDR1 MGHRA and CDR2 YSYEKL.

This clone was found a few times. The chain has TRBV9 and TRBJ1-1; 8 bases match TRBD1. Trimming removed 3 bases from V and 4 bases from J; junction bases left unmatched: 5. The CDR3 runs to 14 residues. The germline gives CDR1 SGDLS, CDR2 YYNGEE. The CDR3 region has the DNA TGTGCCAGCAGCGCACGGACAGGGACCACTGAAGCTTTCTTT. Protein product: CASSARTGTTEAFF.

The V call is TRBV10-3, the J call TRBJ2-1; D unclear. This CDR3 is 17 amino acids long. Germline CDR1 ENHRY, CDR2 SYGVKD. V lost 8 bases to trimming and J lost 7 bases, with 27 bases between them. CDR3 in amino acids: CAIRRRALSTLYNEQFF. In DNA form, the CDR3 reads TGTGCCATCCGGAGAAGGGCATTATCGACACTCTATAATGAGCAGTTCTTC.

The rearrangement joins TRBV7-8 to TRBJ2-6, with D possibly called TRBD1 or TRBD2 (5 bases each). Germline CDR1 and CDR2: SGHVS and FQNEAQ. Trimming pared 1 base from V and 2 bases from J, leaving 15 bases between. There are 18 residues in the CDR3. The CDR3 region has the DNA TGTGCCAGCAGCTTAGATGCCGGGACCGCTCCTGGGGCCAACGTCCTGACTTTC. This codes for CASSLDAGTAPGANVLTF.

The chain couples TRBV5-1 to TRBJ1-2; TRBD1 agrees at 8 bases. J gave up 8 bases and V 0 bases, and 3 bases lay outside the gene matches. CDR1 and CDR2 from the germline V gene are SGHRS and YFSETQ. The CDR3 totals 13 residues. This CDR3 reads CASSLAGDRGYTF. CDR3 nucleotide sequence: TGCGCCAGCAGCTTGGCAGGGGACAGGGGCTACACCTTC.

The CDR3: CASSLATGESYEQYF. CDR3 sequence (DNA): TGTGCCAGCAGCTTAGCAACAGGGGAGTCCTACGAGCAGTACTTC. The chain recombines TRBV7-2 with TRBJ2-7; 7 bases line up with TRBD1. The CDR3 runs 15 residues. J gave up 1 base and V 0 bases, and 3 bases lay outside the gene matches. CDR1 and CDR2 (germline): SGHTA, FQGNSA.

The rearrangement uses TRBV29-1 and TRBJ2-1; TRBD2 agrees at 10 bases. The CDR3 length is 15 residues. Germline assignment: CDR1 SQVTM and CDR2 ANQGSEA. V lost 4 bases to trimming and J lost 3 bases; unmatched junction nucleotides: 6. The CDR3 is CSVGTGTSVYNEQFF. The CDR3 nucleotides read TGCAGCGTTGGAACAGGGACTAGCGTCTACAATGAGCAGTTCTTC.

The CDR3 region is CAWSGPGYTF. The CDR3 DNA follows: TGTGCCTGGAGTGGCCCTGGCTACACCTTC. The rearrangement joins TRBV30 to TRBJ1-2; D gene ambiguous. Germline loops: CDR1 GTSNPN, CDR2 SVGIG (reference sequence). The CDR3 sequence is 10 residues long. Trimming took off 1 base at V and 7 bases at J, with 4 bases between the two ends.

The J gene is TRBJ1-1, the V gene TRBV20-1; D call uncertain. This CDR3 spans 10 amino acids. The V gene's germline CDR1 is DFQATT and CDR2 SNEGSKA (reference sequence). Trimming took off 4 bases at V and 5 bases at J, with 5 bases between the two ends. CDR3 nucleotides: TGCAGTGCTAAGGTTACTGAAGCTTTCTTT. Residues: CSAKVTEAFF.

The chain has TRBV4-3 and TRBJ2-1; D gene uncertain. The germline CDR1 and CDR2 sequences are LGHNA and YSLEER. The V end was cut by 4 bases, the J end by 1 base, with 14 bases between. The CDR3 contains 16 residues. Here the CDR3 reads CASSRLKQVSYNEQFF. The CDR3 nucleotides read TGCGCCAGCAGCCGCTTGAAGCAGGTGTCCTACAATGAGCAGTTCTTC.

The V call is TRBV15, the J call TRBJ2-5, with 11 nucleotides matching TRBD2. CDR3 length: 15 residues. V lost 5 bases, J lost 3 bases, and 5 bases stayed unmatched. CDR1 is LNHNV, CDR2 YYDKDF, per germline (reference sequence). DNA for the CDR3: TGTGCCACCAGCCGAAGACTAGCGGGGAAAGAGACCCAGTACTTC. This codes for CATSRRLAGKETQYF.

Details on this clone: This sample includes further DNA sequences coding for the same CDR3. J is TRBJ2-3 and V is TRBV7-2; D is uncertain. CDR3 length equals 12 residues. Germline values: CDR1 SGHTA, CDR2 FQGNSA. Trimming stripped 2 bases from V and 6 bases from J, with 6 bases between. CDR3 region: CASSLLGDTQYF. CDR3 DNA sequence: TGTGCCAGCAGCTTATTAGGGGATACGCAGTATTTT. Together with reference TRBV7-2 and TRBJ2-3, the CDR3 gives the full variable domain: GAGVSQSPSNKVTEKGKDVELRCDPISGHTALYWYRQSLGQGLEFLIYFQGNSAPDKSGLPSDRFSAERTGGSVSTLTIQRTQQEDSAVYLCASSLLGDTQYFGPGTRLTVL.

This clone was counted a few times. This CDR3 is also generated by other DNA sequences in the sample. V usage is TRBV30 and J usage is TRBJ1-3, with D perhaps matching TRBD1 (5 bases). Trimming shortened V by 0 bases and J by 4 bases, and 7 bases separated the two germline ends. CDR1 and CDR2 from the germline V gene are GTSNPN and SVGIG (reference sequence). The CDR3 extends over 13 amino acids. The CDR3 here is CAWSVPGGNTIYF. For the CDR3, the DNA is TGTGCCTGGAGTGTTCCAGGGGGAAACACCATATATTTT.

This chain connects TRBV6-1 to TRBJ2-3, with 10 bases matching TRBD2. Germline CDR1 is MNHNS and CDR2 is SASEGT. The CDR3 consists of 16 residues. Losses at the gene ends were 1 base for V and 7 bases for J; bases not matched to a gene: 8. The CDR3 loop is CASSEGWASGSYTQYF. CDR3 in DNA: TGTGCCAGCAGTGAAGGGTGGGCTAGCGGGAGCTATACGCAGTATTTT.

V and J are TRBV5-1 and TRBJ2-7; a weak D match, TRBD1 (5 bases). CDR1 is SGHRS, CDR2 YFSETQ, per germline. The V and J ends lost 3 bases and 5 bases respectively, with 24 bases between them. The CDR3 covers 17 residues. The CDR3 protein is CASSSGEGPGFKDEQYF. CDR3 in DNA: TGCGCCAGCAGCTCGGGCGAAGGGCCAGGGTTTAAGGACGAGCAGTACTTC.

The CDR3 region has the DNA TGTGCCAGCAGTTACCCTGGAGGGCCCCAGCATTTT. This translates into CASSYPGGPQHF. The rearrangement joins TRBV6-6 to TRBJ1-5, with D hard to call. V shed 2 bases and J shed 9 bases, with 8 bases lying between them. This CDR3 comprises 12 residues. Germline values: CDR1 MNHNY, CDR2 SVGAGI (reference sequence).

This clone was detected a few times. The chain has TRBV5-1 and TRBJ2-7, with 14 positions matching TRBD2. Germline V CDR1 and CDR2: SGHRS, YFSETQ. The CDR3 extends over 17 amino acids. With 0 bases clipped from V and 4 bases from J, the junction kept 6 bases outside the gene matches. The CDR3 here is CASSLELGLAGEYEQYF. The CDR3 DNA reads TGCGCCAGCAGCTTGGAACTGGGACTAGCGGGAGAATACGAGCAGTACTTC.

This clone was counted a single time. This chain joins TRBV28 and TRBJ1-2, with D unresolved. V lost 4 bases to trimming and J lost 1 base, with 16 bases between them. The CDR3 runs 16 residues. The germline V gene has CDR1 MDHEN and CDR2 SYDVKM. CDR3 coding DNA: TGTGCCAGCAGTTATATGGGGAGAGGACTTAACTATGGCTACACCTTC. This encodes CASSYMGRGLNYGYTF.